This record concerns one T cell receptor (beta chain) sequence. Its antigen specificity is not known. Base qualities are not recorded, but no much larger clone differs from it by a single base. The CDR3 has 13 amino acids, counting the end cysteine and phenylalanine. The read is trimmed to its CDR3 DNA, 39 bases read in frame from base 1. The germline V gene supplies CDR1 SQVTM and CDR2 ANQGSEA. A distance of 8 bases separates the germline ends of V and J, which lose 1 base and 4 bases respectively. This sample stems from a study of blood T cell repertoires in COVID-19 (dated by TCRdb to 2018 to 2020). At the level of the whole study: Samples covering the acute and convalescent phases of COVID-19 were provided by collaborators in the United States, Italy and Spain. The material from the prospective study consisted of cDNA or gDNA derived from T cells, B-cell-depleted T cells, or PBMCs. Samples came from the ongoing ImmuneRACE study (first 160 participants) plus 1,254 subjects from 6 global collaborators. The dataset comprised deeply sampled blood TCRbeta repertoires from subjects exposed to, actively infected with, or recovered from COVID-19. The repertoires were released in a freely available public database meant as a resource for research on the immune response to SARS-CoV-2. HLA class I and class II types, where available, came from metadata supplied by the sample provider rather than from assay-based typing. Sample metadata almost always included a de-identified subject ID, COVID-19 status, age in years and sex.

Broad study findings and their caveats: How much clinical and demographic metadata was included differed by source and by participant, and the metadata was provided uncurated.

The collaborating institutions used their own protocols to collect whole blood in K2EDTA tubes. For TCRbeta analysis, collaborator samples were shipped as frozen whole blood, as isolated PBMCs, or as DNA extracted from either sample type. The immunoSEQ Assay, a bias-controlled multiplex PCR, was used to amplify TCRbeta CDR3 regions from genomic DNA. The published analysis was carried out like this. Within the assay, amplification of reference gene primers was used to estimate how many nucleated cells each sample contained. Sequence reads were collapsed and filtered to measure the absolute abundance of every unique TCRbeta CDR3 rearrangement. Productive Simpson clonality was computed per sample as the square root of Simpson's diversity index over productive rearrangements. TCRdb took over this immuneACCESS table, retaining in-frame rearrangements with V and J assigned. Such tables are incomplete; in checked studies, under half of the missing clones stem from an unresolved V gene, and the remainder is unexplained. V, J and clone size derive from that table, while D and trimming were established from the DNA sequence. The sample table holds about 48,000 clones, of which over 70% were seen once. The ten most abundant clones make up roughly 5.6% of the sample.

Recombination linked TRBV29-1 to TRBJ1-3; the D gene assignment is ambiguous. The sequence derives from a human donor in a cohort sampled during active COVID-19. Input material: peripheral blood. The CDR3 sequence is CSVEAVGGNTIYF. At the DNA level, the sequence is TGCAGCGTTGAAGCAGTCGGGGGAAACACCATATATTTT.